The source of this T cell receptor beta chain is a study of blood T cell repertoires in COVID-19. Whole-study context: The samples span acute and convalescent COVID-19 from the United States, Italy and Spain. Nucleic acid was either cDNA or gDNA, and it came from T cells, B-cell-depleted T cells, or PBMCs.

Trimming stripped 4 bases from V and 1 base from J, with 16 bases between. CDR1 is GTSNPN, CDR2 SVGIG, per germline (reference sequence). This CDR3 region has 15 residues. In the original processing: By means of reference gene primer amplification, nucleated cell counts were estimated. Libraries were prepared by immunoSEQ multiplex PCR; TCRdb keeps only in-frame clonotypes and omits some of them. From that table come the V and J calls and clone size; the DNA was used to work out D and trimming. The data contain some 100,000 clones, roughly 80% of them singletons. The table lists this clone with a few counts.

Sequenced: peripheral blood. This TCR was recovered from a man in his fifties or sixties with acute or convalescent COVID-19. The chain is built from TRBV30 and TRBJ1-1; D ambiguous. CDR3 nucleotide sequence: TGTGCCTGGACATTAGGAGCACGCCAGAACACTGAAGCTTTCTTT. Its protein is CAWTLGARQNTEAFF. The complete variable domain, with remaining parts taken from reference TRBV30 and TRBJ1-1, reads SQTIHQWPATLVQPVGSPLSLECTVEGTSNPNLYWYRQAAGRGLQLLFYSVGIGQISSEVPQNLSASRPQDRQFILSSKKLLLSDSGFYLCAWTLGARQNTEAFFGQGTRLTVV.